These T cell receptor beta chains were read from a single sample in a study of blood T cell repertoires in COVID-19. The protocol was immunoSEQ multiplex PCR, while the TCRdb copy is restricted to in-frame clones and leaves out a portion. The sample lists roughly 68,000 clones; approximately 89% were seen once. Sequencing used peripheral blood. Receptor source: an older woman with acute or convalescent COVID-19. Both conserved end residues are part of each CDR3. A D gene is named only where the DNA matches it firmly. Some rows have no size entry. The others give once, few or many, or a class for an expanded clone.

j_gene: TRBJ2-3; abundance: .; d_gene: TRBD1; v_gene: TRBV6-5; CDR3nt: TGTGCCAGCAGCTCCGGACAGGGGACGCAGTATTTT; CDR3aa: CASSSGQGTQYF
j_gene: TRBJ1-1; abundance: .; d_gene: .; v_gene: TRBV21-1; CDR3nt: TGTGCCAGCAGCAAAAAGGAGGGCGAAGGAGACACTGAAGCTTTCTTT; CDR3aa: CASSKKEGEGDTEAFF
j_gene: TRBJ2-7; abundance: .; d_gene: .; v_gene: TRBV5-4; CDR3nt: TGTGCCAGCAGCCGCACAGGCTACGAGCAGTACTTC; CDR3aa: CASSRTGYEQYF
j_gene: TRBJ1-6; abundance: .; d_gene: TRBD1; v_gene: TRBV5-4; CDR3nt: TGTGCCAGCAGCCCGGACGGCGGGACAGCCAGCTCCTATAATTCACCCCTCCACTTT; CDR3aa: CASSPDGGTASSYNSPLHF
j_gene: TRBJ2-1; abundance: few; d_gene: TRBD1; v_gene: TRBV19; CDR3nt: TGTGCCAGTAGTGAACCCGGGACAGACAACAATGAGCAGTTCTTC; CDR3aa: CASSEPGTDNNEQFF
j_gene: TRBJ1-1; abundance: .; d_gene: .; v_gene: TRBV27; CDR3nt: TGTGCCAGCAGTACACAGGGCACTGAAGCTTTCTTT; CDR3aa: CASSTQGTEAFF
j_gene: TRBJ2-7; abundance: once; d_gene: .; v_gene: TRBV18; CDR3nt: TGTGCCAGCTCACCACATGCAGAAGCCTACGAGCAGTACTTC; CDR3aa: CASSPHAEAYEQYF
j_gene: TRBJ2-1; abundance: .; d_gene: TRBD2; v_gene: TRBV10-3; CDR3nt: TGTGCCACTTCTAGCGGGAGGCAGGCCCCCTACAATGAGCAGTTCTTC; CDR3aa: CATSSGRQAPYNEQFF
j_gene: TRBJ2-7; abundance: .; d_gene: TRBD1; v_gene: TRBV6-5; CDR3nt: TGTGCCAGCAGGATTTCACAGGGGGCAGGCGAGCAGTACTTC; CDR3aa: CASRISQGAGEQYF
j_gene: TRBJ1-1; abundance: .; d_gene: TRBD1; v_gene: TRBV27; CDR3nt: TGTGCCAGCAGTTTCTCGACAGGGGGAGGCACTGAAGCTTTCTTT; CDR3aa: CASSFSTGGGTEAFF
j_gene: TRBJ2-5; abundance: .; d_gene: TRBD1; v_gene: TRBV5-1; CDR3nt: TGCGCCAGCAGCTTACAGGGGGCGTACCAAGAGACCCAGTACTTC; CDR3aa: CASSLQGAYQETQYF
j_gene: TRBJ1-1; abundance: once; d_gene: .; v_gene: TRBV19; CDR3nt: TGTGCCAGCGGGCAGCGGGCATATGAAGCTTTCTTT; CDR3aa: CASGQRAYEAFF
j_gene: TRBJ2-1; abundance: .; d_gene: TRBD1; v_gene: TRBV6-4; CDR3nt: TGTGCCAGCACTGTGGGGCGGGACAGGGCCTACAATGAGCAGTTCTTC; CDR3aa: CASTVGRDRAYNEQFF
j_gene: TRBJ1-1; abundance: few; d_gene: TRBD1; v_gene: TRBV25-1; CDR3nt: TGTGCCAGCAGTGCCGTGACAGGGGGAGGCACTGAAGCTTTCTTT; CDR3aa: CASSAVTGGGTEAFF
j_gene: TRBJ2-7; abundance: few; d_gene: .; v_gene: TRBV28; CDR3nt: TGTGCCAGCAGTAAAGGCGGGGCTTCCTACGAGCAGTACTTC; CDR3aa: CASSKGGASYEQYF
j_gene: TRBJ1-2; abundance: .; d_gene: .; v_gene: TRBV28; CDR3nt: TGTGCCAGCAGTTTATTTGGACAATTCAACTATGGCTACACCTTC; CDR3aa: CASSLFGQFNYGYTF
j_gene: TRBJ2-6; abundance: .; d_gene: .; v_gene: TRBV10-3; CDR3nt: TGTGCCATCAGTTCCAGGGGCAGGGAAACTGGGGCCAACGTCCTGACTTTC; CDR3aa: CAISSRGRETGANVLTF
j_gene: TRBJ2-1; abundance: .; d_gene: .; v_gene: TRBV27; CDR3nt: TGTGCTATCAGGAGGTACAATGAGCAGTTCTTC; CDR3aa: CAIRRYNEQFF
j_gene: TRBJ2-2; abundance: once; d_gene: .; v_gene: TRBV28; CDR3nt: TGTGCCAGCATGGGGGCCAGAGACACCGGGGAGCTGTTTTTT; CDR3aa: CASMGARDTGELFF
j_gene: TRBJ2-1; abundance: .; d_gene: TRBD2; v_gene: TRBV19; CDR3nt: TGTGCCAGCCAGTCAGGACTAGCGGGACTATTTGAGCAGTTCTTC; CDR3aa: CASQSGLAGLFEQFF
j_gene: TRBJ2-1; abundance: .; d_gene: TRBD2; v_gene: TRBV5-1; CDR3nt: TGCGCCAGCAGCTTGGTAACTAGCGGGAGGAAAAGGGTCTTC; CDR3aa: CASSLVTSGRKRVF
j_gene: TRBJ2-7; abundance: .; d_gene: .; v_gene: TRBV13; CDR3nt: TGTGCCAGCAGCTTGGTGCGGGACCCCTACGAGCAGTACTTC; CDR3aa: CASSLVRDPYEQYF
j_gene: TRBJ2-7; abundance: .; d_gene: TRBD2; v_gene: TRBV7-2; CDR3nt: TGTGCCAGCAGCTTGGTGACTAGCGGCTCCTACGAGCAGTACTTC; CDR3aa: CASSLVTSGSYEQYF
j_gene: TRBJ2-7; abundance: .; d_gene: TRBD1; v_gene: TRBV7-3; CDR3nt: TGTGCCAGCAGCCTCACGGGACAGTCCCGAGAGTACTTC; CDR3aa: CASSLTGQSREYF
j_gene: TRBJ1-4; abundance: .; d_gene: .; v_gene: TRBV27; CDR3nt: TGTGCCAGCAGTCGAGCGGCAGGGGTAGGAAAACTGTTTTTT; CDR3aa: CASSRAAGVGKLFF
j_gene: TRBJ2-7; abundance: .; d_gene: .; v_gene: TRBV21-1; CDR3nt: TGTGCCAGCAGCAAAATTTCTTGGCAGAAAGTGCACGAGCAGTACTTC; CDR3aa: CASSKISWQKVHEQYF
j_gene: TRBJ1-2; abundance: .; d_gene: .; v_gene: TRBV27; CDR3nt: TGTCCCGCCCGGACAGCGTTTCGTCCTGGCTACACCTTC; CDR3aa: CPARTAFRPGYTF
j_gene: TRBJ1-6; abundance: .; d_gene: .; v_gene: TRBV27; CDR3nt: TGTGCCAGCAGCCCAGGCCTGTATAATTCACCCCTCCACTTT; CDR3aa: CASSPGLYNSPLHF
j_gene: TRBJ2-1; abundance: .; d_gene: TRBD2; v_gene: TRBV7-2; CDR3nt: TGTGCCAGCAGCTATAGCCCGGGTAGCGGGTTACGGAATGAGCAGTTCTTC; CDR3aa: CASSYSPGSGLRNEQFF
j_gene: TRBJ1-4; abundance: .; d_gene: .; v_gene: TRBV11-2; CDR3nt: TGTGCCAGCAGCTTAACCCCGACAGGAACTAATGAAAAACTGTTTTTT; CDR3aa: CASSLTPTGTNEKLFF
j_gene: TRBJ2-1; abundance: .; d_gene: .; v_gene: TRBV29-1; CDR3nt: TGCAGCGGTGGACAGAGGACCTACAATGAGCAGTTCTTC; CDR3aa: CSGGQRTYNEQFF
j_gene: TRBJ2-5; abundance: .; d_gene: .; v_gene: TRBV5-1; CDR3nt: TGCGCCAGCAGCTTGGGGCCGTCCCAAGAGACCCAGTACTTC; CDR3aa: CASSLGPSQETQYF
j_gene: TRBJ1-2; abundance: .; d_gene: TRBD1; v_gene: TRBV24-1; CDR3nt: TGTGCCACCAGTGATCCTTCGACAGGGGGCGACTATGGCTACACCTTC; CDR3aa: CATSDPSTGGDYGYTF
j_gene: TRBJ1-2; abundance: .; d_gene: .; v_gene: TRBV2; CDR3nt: TGTGCCAGCAGTGACATGAGGTCTTATGGCTACACCTTC; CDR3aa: CASSDMRSYGYTF
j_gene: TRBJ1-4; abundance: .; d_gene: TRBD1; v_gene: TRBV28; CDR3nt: TGTGCCAGCAGTTTCGTCGCCCAGGGGGCTGGACTGTTTTTT; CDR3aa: CASSFVAQGAGLFF
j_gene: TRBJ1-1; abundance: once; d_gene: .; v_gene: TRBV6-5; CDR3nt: TGTGCCAGCAGGGCGGTGAACACTGAAGCTTTCTTT; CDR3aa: CASRAVNTEAFF
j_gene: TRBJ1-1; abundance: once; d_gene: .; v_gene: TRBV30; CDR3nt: TGTGCCTGGAGCCTTTCCGTCGGGATGGCTGAAGCTTTCTTT; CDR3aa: CAWSLSVGMAEAFF
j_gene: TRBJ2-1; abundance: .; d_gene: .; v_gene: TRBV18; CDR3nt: TGTGCCAGCTCACCACCGGAGGGAGTGGCCTACAATGAGCAGTTCTTC; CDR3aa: CASSPPEGVAYNEQFF
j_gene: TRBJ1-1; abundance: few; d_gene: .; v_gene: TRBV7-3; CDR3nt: TGTGCCAGCAGCTTAAGGCAACCCACTGAAGCTTTCTTT; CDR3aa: CASSLRQPTEAFF
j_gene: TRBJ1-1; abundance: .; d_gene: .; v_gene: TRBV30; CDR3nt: TGTGCCTGTGGTACAGCTTGGAACACTGAAGCTTTCTTT; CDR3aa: CACGTAWNTEAFF
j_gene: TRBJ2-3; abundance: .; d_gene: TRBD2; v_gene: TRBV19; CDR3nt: TGTGCCAGTAGTATCTTCGGGGGGGAAGATACGCAGTATTTT; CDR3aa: CASSIFGGEDTQYF
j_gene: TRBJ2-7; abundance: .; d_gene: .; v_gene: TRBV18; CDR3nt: TGTGCCAGCTCACCTGACAGGCCTCTGAACGAGCAGTACTTC; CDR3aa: CASSPDRPLNEQYF
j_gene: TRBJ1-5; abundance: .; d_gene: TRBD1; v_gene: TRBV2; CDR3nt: TGTGCCAGCAGTGAATGGGACAGAAATCAGCCCCAGCATTTT; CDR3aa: CASSEWDRNQPQHF
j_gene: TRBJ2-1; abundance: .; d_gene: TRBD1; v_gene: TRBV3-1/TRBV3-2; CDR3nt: TGTGCCAGCAGCCTCCTCACCAGGGGGTCTTACTACAATGAGCAGTTCTTC; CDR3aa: CASSLLTRGSYYNEQFF
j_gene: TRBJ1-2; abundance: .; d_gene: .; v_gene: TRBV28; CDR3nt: TGTGCCAGCAGTTTGGCAAGCTATGGCTACACCTTC; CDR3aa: CASSLASYGYTF
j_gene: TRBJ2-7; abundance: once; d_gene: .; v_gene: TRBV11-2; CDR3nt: TGTGCCAGCAGCTCCGTACGACAGAAGGGCTACTACGAGCAGTACTTC; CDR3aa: CASSSVRQKGYYEQYF
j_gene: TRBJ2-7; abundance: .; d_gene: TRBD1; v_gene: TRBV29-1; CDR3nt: TGCAGCGTTGAAGATGCCGGGACAGGCGATACCTACGAGCAGTACTTC; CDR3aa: CSVEDAGTGDTYEQYF
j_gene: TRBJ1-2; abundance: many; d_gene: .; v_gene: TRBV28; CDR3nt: TGTGCCAGCAGTGAGATCAACTATGGCTACACCTTC; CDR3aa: CASSEINYGYTF
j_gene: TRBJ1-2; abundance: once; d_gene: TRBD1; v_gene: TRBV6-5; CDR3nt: TGTGCCAGCGGGCGGGGACAGGGATTCTATGGCTACACCTTC; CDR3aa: CASGRGQGFYGYTF
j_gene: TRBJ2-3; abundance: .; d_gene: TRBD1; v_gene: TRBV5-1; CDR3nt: TGCGCCAGCAGATATACGGGACAGAGCACAGATACGCAGTATTTT; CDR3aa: CASRYTGQSTDTQYF
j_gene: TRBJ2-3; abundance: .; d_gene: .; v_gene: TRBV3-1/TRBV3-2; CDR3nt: TGTGCCAGTGGGCCTTCGCATCCAATTGGAGATACGCAGTATTTT; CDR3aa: CASGPSHPIGDTQYF
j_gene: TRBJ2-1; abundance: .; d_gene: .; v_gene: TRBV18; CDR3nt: TGTGCCAGCTCACCGGGAATGGGACTCTACAATGAGCAGTTCTTC; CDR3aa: CASSPGMGLYNEQFF
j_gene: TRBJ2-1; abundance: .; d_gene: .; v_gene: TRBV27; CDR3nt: TGTGCCAGCAGTCCTTCACCGACAGCGTACAATGAGCAGTTCTTC; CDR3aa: CASSPSPTAYNEQFF
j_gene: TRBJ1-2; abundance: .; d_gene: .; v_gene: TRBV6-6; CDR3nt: TGTGCCAGCAGCCAGGGTAACTATGGCTACACCTTC; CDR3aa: CASSQGNYGYTF